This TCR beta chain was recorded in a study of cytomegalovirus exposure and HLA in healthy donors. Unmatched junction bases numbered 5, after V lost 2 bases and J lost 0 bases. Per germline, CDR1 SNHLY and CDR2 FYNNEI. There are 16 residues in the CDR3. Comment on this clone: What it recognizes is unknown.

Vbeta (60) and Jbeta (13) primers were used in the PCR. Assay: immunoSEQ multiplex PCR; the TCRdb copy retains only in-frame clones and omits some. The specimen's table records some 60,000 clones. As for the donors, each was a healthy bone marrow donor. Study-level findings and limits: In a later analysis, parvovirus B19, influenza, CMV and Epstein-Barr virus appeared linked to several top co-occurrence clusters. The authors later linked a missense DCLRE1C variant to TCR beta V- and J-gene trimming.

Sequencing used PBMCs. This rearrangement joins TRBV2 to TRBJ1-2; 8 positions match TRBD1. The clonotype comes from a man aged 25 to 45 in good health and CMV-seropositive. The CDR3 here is CASSETQGASNYGYTF. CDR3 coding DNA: TGTGCCAGCAGTGAAACCCAGGGGGCTTCTAACTATGGCTACACCTTC.